This T cell receptor beta chain stems from a study of neurological immune-mediated disorders. This clonotype appeared many times. Its matching antigen is unknown. Overall study findings and caveats: The multiple sclerosis repertoire cluster was not associated with any clinical or MRI feature, with the authors stating that larger cohorts are needed. Among 34 multiple sclerosis patients, phylogenetic grouping put the repertoires of 18 into a single related-CDR3 cluster, a possible signature.

Template-switch 5'RACE cDNA synthesis added a 10-nucleotide unique molecular identifier. TCRdb re-derived calls from the 5' RACE reads in MiXCR, one entry per CDR3 protein. The repertoire consists of more than 20,000 distinct CDR3 sequences, with more than 2% occurring once and the leading ten covering 2.3%. The specimen was PBMCs. The sequence came from a woman in her forties or fifties with multiple sclerosis.

This CDR3 reads CSASPDNQETQYF. The DNA for the CDR3 is TGCAGTGCTTCCCCGGACAACCAAGAGACCCAGTACTTC. The V call is TRBV20-1, the J call TRBJ2-5, with D possibly matching TRBD1 (5 bases). CDR1 and CDR2 (germline): DFQATT, SNEGSKA (reference sequence). Trimming stripped 5 bases from V and 0 bases from J, with 10 bases between. This CDR3 spans 13 amino acids.